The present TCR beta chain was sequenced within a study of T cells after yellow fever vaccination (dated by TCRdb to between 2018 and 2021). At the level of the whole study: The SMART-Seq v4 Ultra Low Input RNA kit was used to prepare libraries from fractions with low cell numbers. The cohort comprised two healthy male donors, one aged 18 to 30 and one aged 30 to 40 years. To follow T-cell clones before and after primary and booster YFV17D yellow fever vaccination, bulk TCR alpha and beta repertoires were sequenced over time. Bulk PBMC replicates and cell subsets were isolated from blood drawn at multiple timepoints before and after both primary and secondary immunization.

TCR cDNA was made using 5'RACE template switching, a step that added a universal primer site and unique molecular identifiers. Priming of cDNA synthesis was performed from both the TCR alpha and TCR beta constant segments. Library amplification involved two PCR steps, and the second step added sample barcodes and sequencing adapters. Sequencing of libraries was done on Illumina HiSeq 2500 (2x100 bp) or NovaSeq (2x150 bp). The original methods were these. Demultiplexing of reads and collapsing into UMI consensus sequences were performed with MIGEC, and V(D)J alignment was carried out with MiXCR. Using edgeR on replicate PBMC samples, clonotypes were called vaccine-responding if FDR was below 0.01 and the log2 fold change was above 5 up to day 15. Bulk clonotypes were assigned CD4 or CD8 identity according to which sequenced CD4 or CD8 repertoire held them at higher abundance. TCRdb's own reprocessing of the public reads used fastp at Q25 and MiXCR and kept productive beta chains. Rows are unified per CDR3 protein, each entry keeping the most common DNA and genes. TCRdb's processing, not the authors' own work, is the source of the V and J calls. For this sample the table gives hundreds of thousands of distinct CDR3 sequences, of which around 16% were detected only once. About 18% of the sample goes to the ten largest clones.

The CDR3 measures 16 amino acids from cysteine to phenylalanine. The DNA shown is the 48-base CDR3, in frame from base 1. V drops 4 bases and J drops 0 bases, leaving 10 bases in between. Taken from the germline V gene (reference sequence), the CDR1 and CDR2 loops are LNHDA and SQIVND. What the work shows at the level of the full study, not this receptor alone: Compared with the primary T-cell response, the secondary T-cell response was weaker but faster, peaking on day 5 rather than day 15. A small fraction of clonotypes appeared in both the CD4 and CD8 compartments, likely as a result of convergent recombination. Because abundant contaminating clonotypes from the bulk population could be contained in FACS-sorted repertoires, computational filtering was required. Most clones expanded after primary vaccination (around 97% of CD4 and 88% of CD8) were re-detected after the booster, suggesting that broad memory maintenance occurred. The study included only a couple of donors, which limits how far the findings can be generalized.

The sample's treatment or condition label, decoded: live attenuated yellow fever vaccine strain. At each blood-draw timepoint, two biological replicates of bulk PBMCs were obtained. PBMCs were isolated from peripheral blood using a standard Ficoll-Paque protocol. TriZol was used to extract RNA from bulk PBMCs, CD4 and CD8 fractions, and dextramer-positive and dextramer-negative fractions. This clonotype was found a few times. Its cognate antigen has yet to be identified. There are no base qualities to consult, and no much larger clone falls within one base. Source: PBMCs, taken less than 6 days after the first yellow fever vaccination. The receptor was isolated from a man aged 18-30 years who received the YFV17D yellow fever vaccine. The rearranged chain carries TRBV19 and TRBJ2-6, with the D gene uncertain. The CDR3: CASSNTANSGANVLTF. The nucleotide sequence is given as TGTGCCAGTAGTAACACAGCGAACTCTGGGGCCAACGTCCTGACTTTC.